The 8 T cell receptor beta chains below come from one sample, sequenced in a study of T cell changes during pregnancy in multiple sclerosis. This table comes from immunoSEQ multiplex PCR, and its TCRdb copy is limited to in-frame clones, with some not included. The sample has over 90,000 clones, around 93% seen once; the top ten hold around 0.99%. The sample consisted of peripheral blood, taken after pregnancy. These TCRs come from a female donor with multiple sclerosis, enrolled in a pregnancy study.

The rearrangement uses TRBV29-1 and TRBJ1-3, with D unresolved. V was clipped by 2 bases and J by 0 bases, with 20 bases between them. Per the germline V gene, CDR1 is SQVTM and CDR2 is ANQGSEA. The CDR3 loop spans 18 amino acids. The CDR3 nucleotides are TGCAGCGTTGAAACCCAAACCGGCGGGTCCCCCTCTGGAAACACCATATATTTT. Translated: CSVETQTGGSPSGNTIYF.

The rearrangement joins TRBV18 to TRBJ2-1, with TRBD1 identical over 7 bases. Germline V CDR1 and CDR2: KGHSH, LQKENI. The J segment lost 9 bases and the V segment lost 2 bases, leaving 10 bases of the junction unmatched. The CDR3 contains 15 residues. The CDR3 region has the DNA TGTGCCAGCTCACCAGAGAGGGGGCGTCAGAGTGAGCAGTTCTTC. Its translation is CASSPERGRQSEQFF.

The chain employs TRBV19 and TRBJ2-3; a weak D match, TRBD2 (7 bases). V was clipped by 7 bases and J by 4 bases, with 18 bases between them. Germline V lookup: CDR1 LNHDA, CDR2 SQIVND (reference sequence). The CDR3 extends over 15 amino acids. CDR3 DNA: TGTGCCAGTACCGGGGGGCGGGGGCCGCCAGATACGCAGTATTTT. It is translated as CASTGGRGPPDTQYF.

The chain recombines TRBV6-1 with TRBJ2-7; TRBD1 matches at 12 bases. V was clipped by 8 bases and J by 6 bases; unmatched bases: 5. The CDR3 loop spans 13 amino acids. Germline CDR1 MNHNS, CDR2 SASEGT. The CDR3 protein is CASLGTGGAEQYF. The CDR3 region has the DNA TGTGCCAGCCTAGGGACAGGGGGCGCCGAGCAGTACTTC.

The V call is TRBV2, the J call TRBJ2-7; TRBD2 aligns across 13 bases. Germline CDR1 is SNHLY and CDR2 is FYNNEI. This CDR3 is 14 amino acids long. V lost 5 bases to trimming and J lost 3 bases; unmatched junction nucleotides: 1. The DNA of the CDR3 is TGTGCCAGCAGTTGGACTAGCGGGAGCTACGAGCAGTACTTC. Protein sequence: CASSWTSGSYEQYF.

V and J are TRBV27 and TRBJ2-3; a possible D gene is TRBD1 (7 bases). The CDR3 has 13 residues. Per the germline V gene, CDR1 is MNHEY and CDR2 is SMNVEV (reference sequence). V was pared by 6 bases and J by 3 bases, with 10 bases between. The CDR3 region has the DNA TGTGCCAGCAGGACAGGGAGGACAGATACGCAGTATTTT. Translated: CASRTGRTDTQYF.

The chain carries TRBV25-1 and TRBJ2-7; 11 bases agree with TRBD2. The CDR3 extends over 15 amino acids. Germline V gene sequence: CDR1 MGHDK, CDR2 SYGVNS. Trimming at V came to 4 bases and at J to 3 bases, leaving 5 bases not matched to a gene. The DNA for the CDR3 is TGTGCCAGCAGTGGGGGACTAGCGGACTTCTACGAGCAGTACTTC. It codes for CASSGGLADFYEQYF.

This rearrangement joins TRBV6-1 to TRBJ2-7; TRBD2 matches 7 bases. Trimming removed 2 bases from V and 7 bases from J; junction bases left unmatched: 8. The CDR3 covers 14 residues. The V gene's germline CDR1 is MNHNS and CDR2 SASEGT. CDR3 sequence: CASSEFGGGLEQYF. The CDR3 DNA sequence: TGTGCCAGCAGTGAATTCGGGGGAGGGCTGGAGCAGTACTTC.